The 9 T cell receptor beta chains below come from one sample, sequenced in a study. TCRdb ran MiXCR on the 5' RACE reads and lists one entry per CDR3 protein. The sample lists some 30,000 distinct CDR3 sequences; about 26% were seen once. Sequenced: naive CD4+ T cells sorted from a lymph node. Stated subset: naive CD4+ T cells, CD4+CD45RA+CD25-. The receptors derive from a female donor with breast cancer.

The V and J genes are TRBV29-1 and TRBJ2-7; D gene uncertain. V was shortened by 4 bases and J by 5 bases, with 12 bases between the two germline ends. The CDR3 sequence is 12 residues long. Germline CDR1 SQVTM, CDR2 ANQGSEA. The CDR3 loop reads CSVGPDRNEQYF. CDR3 nucleotide sequence: TGCAGCGTTGGGCCAGATCGGAACGAGCAGTACTTC.

V usage is TRBV20-1 and J usage is TRBJ2-5; D unclear. The V and J ends lost 7 bases and 0 bases respectively, with 6 bases between them. The V gene's germline CDR1 is DFQATT and CDR2 SNEGSKA (reference sequence). The CDR3 is made up of 11 amino acids. CDR3 in DNA: TGCAGTGGATCCCACCAAGAGACCCAGTACTTC. Translating it yields CSGSHQETQYF.

The chain couples TRBV9 to TRBJ2-3; 8 nucleotides agree with TRBD1. The CDR3 loop spans 14 amino acids. V dropped 3 bases and J dropped 4; count of bases not matched to a gene: 4. CDR1 is SGDLS and CDR2 is YYNGEE in the germline V gene. In nucleotides, the CDR3 is TGTGCCAGCAGCGCCGGGACAGGCCCAGATACGCAGTATTTT. Amino acid sequence: CASSAGTGPDTQYF. Full variable domain (outside the CDR3, taken from reference TRBV9 and TRBJ2-3): DSGVTQTPKHLITATGQRVTLRCSPRSGDLSVYWYQQSLDQGLQFLIQYYNGEERAKGNILERFSAQQFPDLHSELNLSSLELGDSALYFCASSAGTGPDTQYFGPGTRLTVL.

This clonotype was recorded at least ten times. The chain combines TRBV20-1 with TRBJ2-1; 8 bases map to TRBD2. The length of the CDR3 is 14 residues. The V segment lost 2 bases and the J segment 8 bases; nucleotides outside the gene matches: 8. The germline gives CDR1 DFQATT, CDR2 SNEGSKA (reference sequence). The CDR3 sequence is CSARYGRASDEQFF. In nucleotides, the CDR3 is TGCAGTGCTAGATACGGGAGGGCCTCCGATGAGCAGTTCTTC.

In its sample, this clonotype was seen many times. The chain recombines TRBV7-2 with TRBJ2-3; no definite D call. Trimming stripped 6 bases from V and 5 bases from J, with 15 bases between. The length of the CDR3 is 14 residues. Germline V gives CDR1 SGHTA, CDR2 FQGNSA. CDR3 region: CASSRLQAQDTQYF. The CDR3 nucleotides are TGTGCCAGCAGTCGGCTCCAAGCGCAAGATACGCAGTATTTT. Full variable domain (rest looked up from reference TRBV7-2 and TRBJ2-3): GAGVSQSPSNKVTEKGKDVELRCDPISGHTALYWYRQSLGQGLEFLIYFQGNSAPDKSGLPSDRFSAERTGGSVSTLTIQRTQQEDSAVYLCASSRLQAQDTQYFGPGTRLTVL.

This clonotype was seen more than once but under ten times. The rearrangement uses TRBV7-9 and TRBJ1-1; D not certain. The germline V gene encodes CDR1 SEHNR and CDR2 FQNEAQ (reference sequence). V was trimmed by 1 base and J by 6 bases, leaving 12 bases between them. CDR3 size: 14 residues. The chain's CDR3 is CASSLEGGFAEAFF. The DNA of the CDR3 is TGTGCCAGCAGCTTAGAGGGAGGCTTTGCTGAAGCTTTCTTT.

V usage is TRBV6-2 or TRBV6-3 and J usage is TRBJ1-5, with TRBD1 identical over 8 bases. J lost 5 bases, V lost 8 bases, and 8 bases had no gene match. Germline CDR1 reads MNHEY; CDR2 reads SVGEGT. The CDR3 totals 14 residues. CDR3 residues: CASCQTGAYQPQHF. In DNA form, the CDR3 reads TGTGCCAGCTGTCAGACAGGGGCTTATCAGCCCCAGCATTTT.

The chain is built from TRBV24-1 and TRBJ1-5; 7 bases are shared with TRBD1. Germline V lookup: CDR1 KGHDR, CDR2 SFDVKD. The CDR3 extends over 13 amino acids. With 7 bases clipped from V and 2 bases from J, the junction kept 1 base outside the gene matches. This chain's CDR3 is CATRGTGNQPQHF. The CDR3 region has the DNA TGTGCCACCAGAGGGACAGGCAATCAGCCCCAGCATTTT.

The chain employs TRBV6-4 and TRBJ2-2, with 7 bases aligning to TRBD1. V dropped 6 bases and J dropped 0; count of bases not matched to a gene: 1. CDR3 length equals 14 residues. Germline-derived CDR1 and CDR2 are MRHNA and SNTAGT. The CDR3 coding sequence is TGTGCCAGCAGGGGACAGTCGAACACCGGGGAGCTGTTTTTT. Amino acid sequence: CASRGQSNTGELFF.